This T cell receptor beta chain was identified in a study of blood T cell repertoires in COVID-19. Overall study context: Specimens from acute and convalescent COVID-19 originated in the United States, Italy and Spain.

Original processing methods: Estimation of nucleated cell counts was performed using reference gene primer amplification. The data were produced by immunoSEQ multiplex PCR, yet TCRdb's version contains in-frame clones alone and is incomplete. Clone size and the V and J calls come from that table; the DNA yielded D and trimming. The data contain approximately 160,000 clones, roughly 84% of them singletons. This clone has a single count. The germline V and J ends were trimmed by 1 base and 10 bases, with 11 bases remaining between them. The CDR3 sequence is 14 residues long. From germline, CDR1 is SNHLY and CDR2 FYNNEI.

The V call is TRBV2, the J call TRBJ1-6, with no clear D. Sequenced material: peripheral blood. The receptor was isolated from an older woman with acute or convalescent COVID-19. In DNA form, the CDR3 reads TGTGCCAGCAGTGAAGTTTGGGGAGACTCACCCCTCCACTTT. Translating gives CASSEVWGDSPLHF.